This TCR beta chain was documented in a study of cytomegalovirus exposure and HLA in healthy donors. Study at large: Roughly 85 million unique TCRs from HLA-typed donors made up an early data release.

On this clone itself: What it binds is unknown.

CDR1 is MRHNA, CDR2 SNTAGT, per germline. Trimming took off 3 bases at V and 2 bases at J, with 26 bases between the two ends. This CDR3 is 19 amino acids long. The primer mix had 60 Vbeta and 13 Jbeta primers. Only in-frame clones appear in the TCRdb table, and some are missing; sequencing was by immunoSEQ multiplex PCR. The sample has some 56,000 clones. Whole-study results and caveats: Later analysis associated a missense DCLRE1C variant with TCR beta V- and J-gene trimming. Follow-up analysis found HLA locus-dependent TCR association rates, highest for DRB1 and lowest for HLA-C.

The receptor comes from a woman younger than 45 in good health and CMV-seropositive. This chain links TRBV6-4 with TRBJ2-7, with a tentative D call TRBD1 (6 bases). Sequencing was done on a sample of PBMCs. CDR3 sequence (DNA): TGTGCCAGCAGTGAAGAACGGACAGCCGAAGCCCGACTCGCCTACGAGCAGTACTTC. This translates into CASSEERTAEARLAYEQYF.